A selection of T cell receptor beta chains follows, all from one sample in a study of blood T cell repertoires in COVID-19. Assay: immunoSEQ multiplex PCR; the TCRdb copy retains only in-frame clones and omits some. The sample has over 130,000 clones; about 79% are singletons. The specimen was peripheral blood. The receptor source for this set is an elderly woman with active or convalescent COVID-19. The CDR3 runs from the conserved cysteine through the conserved F or W.

13 TRBV12-3/TRBV12-4 CASTTREKYGYTF
14 TRBV15 CATSRDRANEKLFF
15 TRBV28 CASTETGSRVNEQFF
15 TRBV7-2 CASSLAGTGRNIQYF
16 TRBV15 CATSRVTGVGNSPLHF
14 TRBV10-3 CAISAVSGVNEQYF
14 TRBV6-4 CASSGGVGNQPQHF
11 TRBV7-2 CASSRGGELFF
15 TRBV21-1 CASTPDRDRAHEQYF
14 TRBV4-3 CASSPQGILGEQFF
14 TRBV24-1 CATSATGGSYEQYF
14 TRBV5-1 CASSLEGRNEKLFF
15 TRBV27 CASSRPGQENSPLHF
15 TRBV19 CASSILFSPTGELFF
15 TRBV2 CASSRQGMGADTQYF
14 TRBV9 CASSVGRGQEKLFF
15 TRBV19 CASSGDRTFNSPLHF
12 TRBV29-1 CSVDRTNYGYTF
16 TRBV29-1 CSARDRGSRVDTEAFF
15 TRBV5-1 CASSLSTGSNYGYTF
14 TRBV30 CAWTKGQGNSPLHF
12 TRBV27 CASSQTTGTQYF
16 TRBV19 CANSTRQGRSNQPQHF
14 TRBV11-3 CASSLDLAPGELFF
16 TRBV6-2/TRBV6-3 CASSSRTGGARDGYTF
14 TRBV7-9 CASRTSGGPNEQFF
16 TRBV18 CASSPPKQGSSNEQYF
15 TRBV5-1 CASSSSTVNKNIQYF
17 TRBV19 CASSGLSDRDRSDEQFF
16 TRBV14 CASSQGTGGSNTEAFF
17 TRBV4-2 CASSQWGGAGGSYEQYF
15 TRBV5-5 CASDSGRGLNTEAFF
18 TRBV18 CASSPRANPPGGRAGYTF
11 TRBV30 CAYQTGNTIYF
16 TRBV19 CASSINRGLINQPQHF
15 TRBV9 CASSGRDRDNSPLHF
16 TRBV21-1 CASTIPPGLFSYEQYF
12 TRBV29-1 CSVQGSNQPQHF
18 TRBV19 CASSTQGGLAVPYNEQFF
14 TRBV6-6 CASSPPGQGRKLFF
14 TRBV30 CAWSDRDSGNTIYF
15 TRBV7-3 CASSLLGQGHTEAFF
15 TRBV6-1 CASSERTGGRNTIYF
15 TRBV4-2 CASSQVGANTDTQYF
14 TRBV27 CASSLNGGPDTQYF
13 TRBV18 CASSPGLNTEAFF
15 TRBV11-2 CASSSGTGFNPEAFF
14 TRBV5-1 CASGRGQANYGYTF
15 TRBV6-1 CASSETLITRDGYTF
11 TRBV29-1 CSARVGDTQYF
14 TRBV7-8 CASSSLQGRDGYTF
15 TRBV7-2 CASTKGSGRSYEQYF
16 TRBV5-1 CASSLRGQGASETQYF
15 TRBV2 CASSDDGKEGYEQYF
15 TRBV4-3 CASSQDPQGLYGYTF
17 TRBV5-1 CASSLASLAGSQETQYF
15 TRBV6-5 CVTKPAGTGRRALHF
16 TRBV7-9 CASSSSQGYVNTEAFF